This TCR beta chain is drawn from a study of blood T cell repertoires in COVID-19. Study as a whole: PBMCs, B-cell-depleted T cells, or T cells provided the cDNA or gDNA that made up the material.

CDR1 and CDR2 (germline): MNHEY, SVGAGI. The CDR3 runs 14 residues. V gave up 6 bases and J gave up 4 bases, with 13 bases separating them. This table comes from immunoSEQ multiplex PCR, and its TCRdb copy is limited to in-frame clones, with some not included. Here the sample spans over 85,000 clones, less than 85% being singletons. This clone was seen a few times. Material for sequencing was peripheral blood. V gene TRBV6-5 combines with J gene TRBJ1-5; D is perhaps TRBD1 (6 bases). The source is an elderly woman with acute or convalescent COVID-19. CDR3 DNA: TGTGCCAGCAGCCAGAGGGGGAAAAATCAGCCCCAGCATTTT. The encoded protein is CASSQRGKNQPQHF.